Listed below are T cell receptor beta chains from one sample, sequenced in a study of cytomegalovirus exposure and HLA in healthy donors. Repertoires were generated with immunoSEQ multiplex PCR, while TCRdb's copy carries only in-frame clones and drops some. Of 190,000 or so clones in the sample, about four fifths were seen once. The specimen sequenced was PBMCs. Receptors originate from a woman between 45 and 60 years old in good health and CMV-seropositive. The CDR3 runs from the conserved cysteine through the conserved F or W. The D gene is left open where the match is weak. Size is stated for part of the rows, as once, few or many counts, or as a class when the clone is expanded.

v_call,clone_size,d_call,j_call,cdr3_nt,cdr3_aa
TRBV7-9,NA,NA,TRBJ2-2,TGTGCCAGCAGCGCGATGTACAGGGTAGCGGGCGGGGAGCTGTTTTTT,CASSAMYRVAGGELFF
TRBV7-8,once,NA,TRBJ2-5,TGTGCCAGCAGCTTCTTGCGGCGCGAGACCCAGTACTTC,CASSFLRRETQYF
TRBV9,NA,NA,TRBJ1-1,TGTGCCAGCAGCCCCAGGACAGAGAACACTGAAGCTTTCTTT,CASSPRTENTEAFF
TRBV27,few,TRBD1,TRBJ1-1,TGTGCCAGCAGTATCAATCTTAGGGGGCCTGAAGCTTTCTTT,CASSINLRGPEAFF
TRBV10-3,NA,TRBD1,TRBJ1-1,TGTGCCGCCGGACAGGGGGCGAACACTGAAGCTTTCTTT,CAAGQGANTEAFF
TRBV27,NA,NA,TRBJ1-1,TGTGCCAGCAGTTTCGACCCCAGGGTTACTGAAGCTTTCTTT,CASSFDPRVTEAFF
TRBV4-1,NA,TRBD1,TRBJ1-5,TGCGCCAGCAGCCCGATTGGGACAGGAGTCAATCAGCCCCAGCATTTT,CASSPIGTGVNQPQHF
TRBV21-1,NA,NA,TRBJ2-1,TGTGCCAGCAGCAAAGGGTGCTACTCCGCCTACAATGAGCAGTTCTTC,CASSKGCYSAYNEQFF
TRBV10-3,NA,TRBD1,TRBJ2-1,TGTGCCATCAGTGCCTGGACAGGGGATGAGCAGTTCTTC,CAISAWTGDEQFF
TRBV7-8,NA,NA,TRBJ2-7,TGTGCCAGCAAGGACGGAGGGATCCACGAGCAGTACTTC,CASKDGGIHEQYF
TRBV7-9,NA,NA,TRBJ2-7,TGTGCCAGCAGGGTTGGGGCAGCTTACGAGCAGTACTTC,CASRVGAAYEQYF
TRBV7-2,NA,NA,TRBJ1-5,TGTGCCAGCAGCTTAAGACGGGGGTATCAGCCCCAGCATTTT,CASSLRRGYQPQHF
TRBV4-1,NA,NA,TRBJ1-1,TGCGCCAGCAGCCAAGATGTGGGAGCTGAAGCTTTCTTT,CASSQDVGAEAFF
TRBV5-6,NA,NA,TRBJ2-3,TGTGCCAGCAGCTTGGGACTAGGTGCAGATACGCAGTATTTT,CASSLGLGADTQYF
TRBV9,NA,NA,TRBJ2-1,TGTGCCAGCAGCGGTTTAGGGGACAATGAGCAGTTCTTC,CASSGLGDNEQFF
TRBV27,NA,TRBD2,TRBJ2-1,TGTGCCAGCAGTTTAGGACTAGCCAGAAGAAATGAGCAGTTCTTC,CASSLGLARRNEQFF
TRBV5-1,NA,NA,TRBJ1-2,TGCGCCAGCAGCTTGGTGCCGGGTCGGAACGGATATGGCTACACCTTC,CASSLVPGRNGYGYTF
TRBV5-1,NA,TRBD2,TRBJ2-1,TGCGCCAGCAGCTTGACTAGCGGGGGGGCGTACAATGAGCAGTTCTTC,CASSLTSGGAYNEQFF
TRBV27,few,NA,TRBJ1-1,TGTGCCAGCAGTCCCCTACTGCAGGGGAACACTGAAGCTTTCTTT,CASSPLLQGNTEAFF
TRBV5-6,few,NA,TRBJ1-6,TGTGCCAGCAGCGCGCGACAGTACTCCTATAATTCACCCCTCCACTTT,CASSARQYSYNSPLHF
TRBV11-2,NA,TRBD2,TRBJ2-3,TGTGCCAGCGGGGGACTAGCGGCGTCCCTGAGGCAGTATTTT,CASGGLAASLRQYF
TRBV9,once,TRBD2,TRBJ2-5,TGTGCCAGCAGCGTAGGGGGGGGACTAGCGGGGGACCAAGAGACCCAGTACTTC,CASSVGGGLAGDQETQYF
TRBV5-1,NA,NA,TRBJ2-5,TGCGCCAGCAGCTTGGAGGGGAATGAAGAGACCCAGTACTTC,CASSLEGNEETQYF
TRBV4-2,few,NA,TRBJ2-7,TGTGCCAGCAGCCAAGGCCGAGATACCTACGAGCAGTACTTC,CASSQGRDTYEQYF
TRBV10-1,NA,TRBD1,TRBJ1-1,TGCGCCAGCAGCCAAAGGACAGGGGGCGAAACTGAAGCTTTCTTT,CASSQRTGGETEAFF
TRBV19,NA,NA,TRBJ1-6,TGTGCCAGTAGTATACAGGGACTTAATTCACCCCTCCACTTT,CASSIQGLNSPLHF
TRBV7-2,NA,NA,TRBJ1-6,TGTGCCAGCAGCTTAACGGGGAACTCACCCCTCCACTTT,CASSLTGNSPLHF
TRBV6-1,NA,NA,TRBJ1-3,TGTGCCAGCAGTGGCGGTTACCGCTCTGGAAACACCATATATTTT,CASSGGYRSGNTIYF
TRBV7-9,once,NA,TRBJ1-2,TGTGCCAGCAGCTCCACGTCAAGCGGGGACTATGGCTACACCTTC,CASSSTSSGDYGYTF
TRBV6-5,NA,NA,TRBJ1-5,TGTGCCAGCAGTTACCCCGATCAGCCCCAGCATTTT,CASSYPDQPQHF
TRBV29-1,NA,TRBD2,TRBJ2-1,TGCAGCGTTGAAGTGTGGAGGCTAGCGGGTAACAATGAGCAGTTCTTC,CSVEVWRLAGNNEQFF
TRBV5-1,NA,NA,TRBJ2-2,TGCGCCAGCAGCTTGGTCGTGACAACCACCGGGGAGCTGTTTTTT,CASSLVVTTTGELFF
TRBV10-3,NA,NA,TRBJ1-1,TGTGCCACCCAACAGGGCAAATCGGGCACTGAAGCTTTCTTT,CATQQGKSGTEAFF
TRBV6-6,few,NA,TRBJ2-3,TGTGCCAGCAGTTACTCGAGTAGAGATACGCAGTATTTT,CASSYSSRDTQYF
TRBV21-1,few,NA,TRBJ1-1,TGTGCCAGCAGCAAGGTGGGGCTGGACACTGAAGCTTTCTTT,CASSKVGLDTEAFF